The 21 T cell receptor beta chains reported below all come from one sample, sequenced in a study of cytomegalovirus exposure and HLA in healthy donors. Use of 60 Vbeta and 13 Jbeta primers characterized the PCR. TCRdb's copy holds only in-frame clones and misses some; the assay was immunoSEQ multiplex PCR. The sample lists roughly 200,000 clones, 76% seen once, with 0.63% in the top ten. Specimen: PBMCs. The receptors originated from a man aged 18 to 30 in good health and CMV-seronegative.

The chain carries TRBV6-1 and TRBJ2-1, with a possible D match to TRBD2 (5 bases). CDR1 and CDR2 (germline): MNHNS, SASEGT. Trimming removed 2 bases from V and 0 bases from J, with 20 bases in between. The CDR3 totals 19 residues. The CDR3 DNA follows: TGTGCCAGCAGTGAAAAAAGCGGTGTTACCGACCCCTCCTACAATGAGCAGTTCTTC. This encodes CASSEKSGVTDPSYNEQFF.

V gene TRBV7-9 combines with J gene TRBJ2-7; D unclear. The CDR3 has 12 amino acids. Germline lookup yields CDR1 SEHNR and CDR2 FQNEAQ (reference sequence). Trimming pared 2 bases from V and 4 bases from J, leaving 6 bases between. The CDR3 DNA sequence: TGTGCCAGCAGCTTAACTTCTTACGAGCAGTACTTC. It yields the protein CASSLTSYEQYF.

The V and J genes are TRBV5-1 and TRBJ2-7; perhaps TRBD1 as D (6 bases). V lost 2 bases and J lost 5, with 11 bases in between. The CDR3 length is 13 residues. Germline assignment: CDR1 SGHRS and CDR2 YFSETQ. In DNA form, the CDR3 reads TGCGCCAGCAGCTTTGGACAGTCCGACGAGCAGTACTTC. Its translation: CASSFGQSDEQYF.

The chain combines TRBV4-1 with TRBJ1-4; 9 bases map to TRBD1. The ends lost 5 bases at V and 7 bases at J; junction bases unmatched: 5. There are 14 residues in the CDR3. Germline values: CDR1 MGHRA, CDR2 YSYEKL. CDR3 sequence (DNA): TGCGCCAGCAGCTTAACAGGGGGCGGTGAAAAACTGTTTTTT. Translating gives CASSLTGGGEKLFF.

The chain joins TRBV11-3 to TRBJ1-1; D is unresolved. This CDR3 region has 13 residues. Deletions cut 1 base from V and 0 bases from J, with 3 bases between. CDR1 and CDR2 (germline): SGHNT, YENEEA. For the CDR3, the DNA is TGTGCCAGCAGCTTAGCTCTGAACACTGAAGCTTTCTTT. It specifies CASSLALNTEAFF.

CDR3 region: CASRMMTGANTEAFF. CDR3 coding DNA: TGTGCCAGCAGGATGATGACAGGGGCGAACACTGAAGCTTTCTTT. V usage is TRBV6-5 and J usage is TRBJ1-1, with 8 bases matching TRBD1. The CDR3 is made up of 15 amino acids. Germline assignment: CDR1 MNHEY and CDR2 SVGAGI. Germline trimming cut 6 bases from V and 1 base from J; bases unmatched to any gene: 7.

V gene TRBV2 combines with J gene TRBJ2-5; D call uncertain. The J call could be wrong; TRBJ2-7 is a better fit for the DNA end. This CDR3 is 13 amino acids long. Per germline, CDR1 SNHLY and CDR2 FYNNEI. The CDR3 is CASSESIVYEQYF. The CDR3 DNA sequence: TGTGCCAGCAGTGAATCGATCGTCTACGAGCAGTACTTC.

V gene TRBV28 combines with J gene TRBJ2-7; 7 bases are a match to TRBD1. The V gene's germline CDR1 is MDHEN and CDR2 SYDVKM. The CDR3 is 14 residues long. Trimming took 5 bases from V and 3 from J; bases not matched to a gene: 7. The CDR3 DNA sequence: TGTGCCAGCAGTATAGCAGGGGGTCTCTACGAGCAGTACTTC. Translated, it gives CASSIAGGLYEQYF.

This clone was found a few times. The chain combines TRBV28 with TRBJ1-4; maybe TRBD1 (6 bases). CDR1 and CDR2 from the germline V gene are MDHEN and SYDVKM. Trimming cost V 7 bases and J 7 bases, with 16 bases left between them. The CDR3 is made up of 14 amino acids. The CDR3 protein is CASMGASGVEKLFF. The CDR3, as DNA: TGTGCCAGCATGGGGGCGTCCGGGGTTGAAAAACTGTTTTTT.

Here the CDR3 reads CSARTGSGYTF. CDR3 bases: TGCAGTGCTAGAACAGGGTCTGGCTACACCTTC. The V and J genes are TRBV20-1 and TRBJ1-2, with D perhaps matching TRBD1 (6 bases). This CDR3 has 11 residues. V lost 2 bases, J lost 7 bases, and 8 bases lay in between. CDR1 and CDR2 (germline): DFQATT, SNEGSKA (reference sequence).

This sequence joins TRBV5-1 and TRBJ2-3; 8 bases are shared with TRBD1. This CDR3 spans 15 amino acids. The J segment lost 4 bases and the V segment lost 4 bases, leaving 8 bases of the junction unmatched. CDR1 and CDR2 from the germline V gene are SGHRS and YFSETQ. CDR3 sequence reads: CASSVIRGLSDTQYF. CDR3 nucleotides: TGCGCCAGCAGCGTTATCAGGGGGCTTTCAGATACGCAGTATTTT. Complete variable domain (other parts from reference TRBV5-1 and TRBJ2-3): KAGVTQTPRYLIKTRGQQVTLSCSPISGHRSVSWYQQTPGQGLQFLFEYFSETQRNKGNFPGRFSGRQFSNSRSEMNVSTLELGDSALYLCASSVIRGLSDTQYFGPGTRLTVL.

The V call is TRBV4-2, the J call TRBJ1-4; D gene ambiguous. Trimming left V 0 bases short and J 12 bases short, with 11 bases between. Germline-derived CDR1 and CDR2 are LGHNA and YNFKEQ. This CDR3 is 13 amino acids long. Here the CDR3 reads CASSQEIGAELFF. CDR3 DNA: TGTGCCAGCAGCCAAGAGATCGGTGCGGAACTGTTTTTT.

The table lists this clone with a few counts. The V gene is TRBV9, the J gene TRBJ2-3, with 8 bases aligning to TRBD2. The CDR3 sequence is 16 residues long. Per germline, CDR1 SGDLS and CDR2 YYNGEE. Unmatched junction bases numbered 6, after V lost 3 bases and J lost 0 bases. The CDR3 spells CASSGRTSGSTDTQYF. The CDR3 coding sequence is TGTGCCAGCAGCGGACGAACTAGCGGAAGCACAGATACGCAGTATTTT.

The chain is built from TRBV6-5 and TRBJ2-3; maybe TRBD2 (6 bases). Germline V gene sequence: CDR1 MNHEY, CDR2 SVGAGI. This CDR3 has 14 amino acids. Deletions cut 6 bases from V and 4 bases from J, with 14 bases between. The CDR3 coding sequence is TGTGCCAGCAGCGCCCTGACTAGTGCAGATACGCAGTATTTT. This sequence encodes CASSALTSADTQYF.

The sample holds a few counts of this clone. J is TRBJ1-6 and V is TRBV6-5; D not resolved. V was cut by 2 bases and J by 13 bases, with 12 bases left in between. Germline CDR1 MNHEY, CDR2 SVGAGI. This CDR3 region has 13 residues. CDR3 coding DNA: TGTGCCAGCAGTTACAACAGAGTAAGGCCCCTCCACTTT. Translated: CASSYNRVRPLHF.

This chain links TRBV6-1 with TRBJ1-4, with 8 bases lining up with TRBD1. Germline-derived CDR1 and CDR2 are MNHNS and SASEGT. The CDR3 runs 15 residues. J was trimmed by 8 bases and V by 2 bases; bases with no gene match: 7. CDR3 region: CASSENQGAEEKLFF. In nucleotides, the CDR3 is TGTGCCAGCAGTGAAAACCAGGGGGCGGAAGAAAAACTGTTTTTT.

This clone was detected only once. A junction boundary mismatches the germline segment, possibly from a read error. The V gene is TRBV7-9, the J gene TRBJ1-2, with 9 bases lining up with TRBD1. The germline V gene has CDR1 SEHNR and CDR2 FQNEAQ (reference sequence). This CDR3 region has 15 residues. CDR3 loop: CSSSLGTGPNYGYTF. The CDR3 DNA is TGTTCCAGCAGCTTAGGGACAGGGCCTAACTATGGCTACACCTTC.

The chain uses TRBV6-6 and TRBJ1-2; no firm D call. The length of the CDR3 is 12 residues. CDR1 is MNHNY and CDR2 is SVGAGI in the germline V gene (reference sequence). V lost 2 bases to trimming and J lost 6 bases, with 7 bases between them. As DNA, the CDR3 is TGTGCCAGCAGTTACGAGGGCCATGGCTACACCTTC. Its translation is CASSYEGHGYTF.

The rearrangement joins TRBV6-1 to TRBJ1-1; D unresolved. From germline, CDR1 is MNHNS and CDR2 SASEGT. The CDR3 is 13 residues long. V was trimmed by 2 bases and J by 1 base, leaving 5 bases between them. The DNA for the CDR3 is TGTGCCAGCAGTGAACAGAAGAACACTGAAGCTTTCTTT. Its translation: CASSEQKNTEAFF.

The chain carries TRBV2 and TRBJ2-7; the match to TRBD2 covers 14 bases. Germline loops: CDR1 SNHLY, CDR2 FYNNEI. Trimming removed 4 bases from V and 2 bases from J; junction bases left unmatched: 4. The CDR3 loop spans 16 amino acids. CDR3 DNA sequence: TGTGCCAGCAGTGTGGGACTAGCGGGGGATCCCTACGAGCAGTACTTC. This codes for CASSVGLAGDPYEQYF. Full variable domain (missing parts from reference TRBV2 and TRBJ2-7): EPEVTQTPSHQVTQMGQEVILRCVPISNHLYFYWYRQILGQKVEFLVSFYNNEISEKSEIFDDQFSVERPDGSNFTLKIRSTKLEDSAMYFCASSVGLAGDPYEQYFGPGTRLTVT.

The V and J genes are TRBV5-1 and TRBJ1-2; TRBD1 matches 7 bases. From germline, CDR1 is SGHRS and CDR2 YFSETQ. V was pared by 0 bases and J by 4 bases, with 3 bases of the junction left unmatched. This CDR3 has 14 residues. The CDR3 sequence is CASSLETGRYGYTF. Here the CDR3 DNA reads TGCGCCAGCAGCTTGGAGACAGGGCGCTATGGCTACACCTTC.